The rows below give T cell receptor beta chains drawn from one sample of a study of blood T cells in healthy people across ages. TCRdb re-called the 5' RACE reads with MiXCR, one entry per CDR3 protein. Of about 650,000 distinct CDR3 sequences listed, about 34% are singletons. The sample consisted of blood. All receptors come from a woman older than 75 in good health. Each CDR3 is given with its conserved first and last residue. The D gene is left open where the match is weak. Where a row states a size, it is once, few, many or the class of an expanded clone; other rows omit it.

CDR3 length	V gene	clone size	D gene	J gene	CDR3 protein	CDR3 DNA
14	TRBV5-1	many	NA	TRBJ2-7	CASSFNPDTYEQYF	TGCGCCAGCAGTTTTAATCCTGACACCTACGAGCAGTACTTC
15	TRBV7-3	NA	TRBD1	TRBJ1-2	CASSPGGQGRSGYTF	TGTGCCAGCAGCCCCGGGGGACAGGGGCGAAGTGGCTACACCTTC
17	TRBV30	many	NA	TRBJ2-3	CAWSVRRGPVGTDTQYF	TGTGCCTGGAGTGTTAGGAGGGGGCCCGTAGGCACAGATACGCAGTATTTT
16	TRBV6-5	many	TRBD1	TRBJ1-1	CASSWTRTGLSTEAFF	TGTGCCAGCAGTTGGACACGGACAGGGTTGAGCACTGAAGCTTTCTTT
13	TRBV18	NA	NA	TRBJ2-1	CASPPKTYNEQFF	TGTGCCAGCCCACCTAAAACTTACAATGAGCAGTTCTTC
14	TRBV2	NA	NA	TRBJ2-3	CASSDKSSTDTQYF	TGTGCCAGCAGTGATAAGTCTAGCACAGATACGCAGTATTTT
16	TRBV20-1	NA	NA	TRBJ2-1	CSAIEYNVLTYNEQFF	TGCAGTGCTATAGAGTACAACGTACTTACCTACAATGAGCAGTTCTTC
14	TRBV5-1	many	NA	TRBJ2-5	CASSADRAQETQYF	TGCGCCAGCAGCGCGGACAGAGCTCAAGAGACCCAGTACTTC
14	TRBV5-1	many	TRBD1	TRBJ1-2	CASSQGTAGYGYTF	TGCGCCAGCAGCCAGGGGACAGCGGGCTATGGCTACACCTTC
11	TRBV29-1	many	NA	TRBJ2-7	CSVGRYNEQYF	TGCAGCGTTGGTAGGTACAACGAGCAGTACTTC
16	TRBV3-1	many	TRBD2	TRBJ2-7	CASSQVLAGGKREQYF	TGTGCCAGCAGCCAAGTATTAGCGGGGGGAAAACGCGAGCAGTACTTC
15	TRBV9	many	TRBD2	TRBJ2-3	CASSATSGVTDTQYF	TGTGCCAGCAGCGCTACTAGCGGGGTGACAGATACGCAGTATTTT
15	TRBV7-2	few	NA	TRBJ1-1	CASSLGRVMGTEAFF	TGTGCCAGCAGCTTAGGCAGGGTAATGGGCACTGAAGCTTTCTTT
18	TRBV28	NA	TRBD2	TRBJ2-5	CASSRTSGGLGPYNEQYF	TGTGCCAGCAGTAGGACTAGCGGGGGGCTGGGGCCCTACAATGAGCAGTACTTC
15	TRBV9	NA	TRBD1	TRBJ2-4	CASSGENRGHGEQYF	TGTGCCAGCAGCGGAGAGAACAGGGGGCATGGGGAGCAGTACTTC
15	TRBV29-1	NA	NA	TRBJ2-3	CSVEDPSLGTDTQYF	TGCAGCGTTGAAGATCCCTCTTTGGGCACAGATACGCAGTATTTT
13	TRBV6-5	NA	NA	TRBJ1-5	CASSWNSNQPQHF	TGTGCCAGCAGTTGGAATAGCAATCAGCCCCAGCATTTT
17	TRBV28	NA	TRBD2	TRBJ2-2	CASSLTSGGLGTGELFF	TGTGCCAGCAGTCTGACTAGCGGGGGGCTCGGCACCGGGGAGCTGTTTTTT
15	TRBV7-6	few	TRBD1	TRBJ1-4	CASSSYRGSNEKLFF	TGTGCCAGCAGCTCATACAGGGGGTCTAATGAAAAACTGTTTTTT
14	TRBV20-1	NA	NA	TRBJ2-2	CSAPAPVYTGELFF	TGCAGTGCCCCTGCCCCAGTGTACACCGGGGAGCTGTTTTTT
12	TRBV12-3/TRBV12-4	NA	NA	TRBJ2-6	CASSQTVYGLTF	TGTGCCAGCAGCCAGACAGTTTACGGCCTGACTTTC
16	TRBV28	NA	NA	TRBJ1-4	CASSPLEGGREEKLFF	TGTGCCAGCAGTCCCCTAGAGGGTGGAAGGGAGGAAAAACTGTTTTTT
16	TRBV5-1	NA	NA	TRBJ2-1	CASSQAFVNSYNEQFF	TGCGCCAGCAGCCAGGCGTTCGTTAACTCCTACAATGAGCAGTTCTTC
15	TRBV20-1	few	TRBD1	TRBJ1-1	CSASGDRGTNTEAFF	TGCAGTGCTAGCGGTGACAGGGGGACGAACACTGAAGCTTTCTTT
16	TRBV6-2/TRBV6-3	NA	NA	TRBJ1-5	CASSYSPAEQGWPQHF	TGTGCCAGCAGTTACTCTCCAGCCGAACAGGGATGGCCCCAGCATTTT
14	TRBV20-1	NA	NA	TRBJ1-4	CSARNGGPREKLFF	TGCAGTGCCAGAAACGGAGGGCCGCGAGAAAAACTGTTTTTT
13	TRBV5-1	NA	NA	TRBJ1-1	CASSLAGRSEAFF	TGCGCCAGCAGCTTGGCCGGGCGGAGCGAAGCTTTCTTT
12	TRBV29-1	many	NA	TRBJ2-1	CSARDGGLEQFF	TGCAGCGCCCGGGATGGGGGGCTGGAGCAGTTCTTC
16	TRBV9	few	TRBD2	TRBJ2-5	CASSTRTSGGDNEQYF	TGCGCCAGCAGCACCCGGACTAGCGGGGGCGACAATGAGCAGTACTTC
14	TRBV7-3	few	TRBD2	TRBJ2-3	CASSSSGRTDTQYF	TGTGCCAGCAGCTCCAGCGGGAGAACAGATACGCAGTATTTT
15	TRBV27	few	NA	TRBJ2-1	CASSLGGGKYNEQFF	TGTGCCAGCTCCCTGGGAGGGGGAAAATACAATGAGCAGTTCTTC
14	TRBV7-8	NA	NA	TRBJ1-1	CASSPREIRAEAFF	TGTGCCAGCAGCCCCCGAGAAATACGCGCTGAAGCTTTCTTT
14	TRBV6-5	many	NA	TRBJ2-2	CASSYGLDTGELFF	TGTGCCAGCAGTTACGGGCTAGACACCGGGGAGCTGTTTTTT
15	TRBV5-1	many	NA	TRBJ2-7	CASSLTPGSRYEQYF	TGCGCCAGCAGCTTGACCCCGGGCAGCCGCTACGAGCAGTACTTC
15	TRBV6-5	NA	TRBD2	TRBJ2-3	CASSLWSGGSDTQYF	TGTGCCAGCAGTTTATGGAGCGGGGGCTCAGATACGCAGTATTTT
15	TRBV2	many	TRBD1	TRBJ1-2	CASRVNRGEAYGYTF	TGTGCCAGCAGGGTAAACAGGGGAGAGGCCTATGGCTACACCTTC
17	TRBV7-8	many	NA	TRBJ2-6	CASSSSRVASGANVLTF	TGTGCCAGCAGCTCCAGCCGGGTGGCCTCTGGGGCCAACGTCCTGACTTTC
16	TRBV4-2	NA	NA	TRBJ2-5	CASSQDSNPGRKTQYF	TGTGCCAGCAGCCAAGATTCCAATCCGGGAAGAAAGACCCAGTACTTC
16	TRBV24-1	many	TRBD2	TRBJ2-5	CATSGLAGGLGETQYF	TGTGCCACCAGCGGACTAGCGGGGGGCCTCGGAGAGACCCAGTACTTC
13	TRBV29-1	NA	TRBD1	TRBJ1-4	CSVDGQGNEKLFF	TGCAGCGTTGATGGACAGGGAAATGAAAAACTGTTTTTT
14	TRBV27	few	NA	TRBJ1-6	CASGGAGNNSPLHF	TGTGCCAGCGGCGGGGCAGGGAATAATTCACCCCTCCACTTT
14	TRBV7-3	many	NA	TRBJ1-5	CASSLTGREQPQHF	TGTGCCAGCAGCTTAACGGGCAGGGAGCAGCCCCAGCATTTT
15	TRBV5-1	many	TRBD1	TRBJ2-7	CASETGTGDTYEQYF	TGCGCCAGCGAGACCGGGACAGGGGACACCTACGAGCAGTACTTC
16	TRBV4-1	NA	TRBD2	TRBJ2-3	CASNQGLAGSTDTQYF	TGCGCCAGCAACCAAGGACTAGCGGGCAGCACAGATACGCAGTATTTT
15	TRBV20-1	many	TRBD2	TRBJ2-3	CSARDRLAGVDTQYF	TGCAGTGCTAGAGATAGGTTAGCGGGGGTGGATACGCAGTATTTT